Below are 28 T cell receptor beta chains sequenced from a single sample in a study of regulatory T cells in long-lasting Graves disease. In building TCR beta libraries, iRepertoire HTBI primers were used together with Arm-PCR of CDR3 regions. TCRdb reanalysed the multiplex PCR reads using MiXCR and keeps one entry per CDR3 protein. The repertoire holds 400,000 to 500,000 distinct CDR3 sequences, with 14% as singletons. Specified time point: newly diagnosed GD, antithyroid drugs for less than 3 months. PBMCs were the source of the RNA used for TCR sequencing. These data also featured in a second study, about T cells in Graves' hyperthyroidism and ophthalmopathy.

The specimen comprised peripheral blood mononuclear cells (PBMCs), sampled at new diagnosis, from a patient treated with antithyroid drugs. The source is a woman in her forties or fifties with Graves disease.

This clonotype was recorded at least ten times. V usage is TRBV6-1 and J usage is TRBJ2-2, with D uncertain. Germline CDR1 and CDR2: MNHNS and SASEGT. The CDR3 has 13 amino acids. The V end lost 1 base, the J end lost 5 bases, and 5 bases lay between the germline ends. The CDR3 loop is CASSEDRTGELFF. CDR3 DNA sequence: TGTGCCAGCAGTGAAGACAGAACCGGGGAGCTGTTTTTT.

With respect to this clonotype: This may come from a read error, since a much larger clone is one base off. The V gene is TRBV5-4, the J gene TRBJ2-7, with 7 positions matching TRBD1. This CDR3 contains 14 residues. V shed 4 bases and J 5 bases; nucleotides not matched to a gene: 9. Looked up from germline, CDR1 is SGHNT and CDR2 is YYREEE (reference sequence). CDR3 coding DNA: TGTGCCAGCAGCACCCGGACAGGATTCGACGAGCAGTACTTC. It specifies CASSTRTGFDEQYF.

This sequence joins TRBV25-1 and TRBJ1-5; TRBD1 matches 9 bases. The CDR3 is 13 residues long. V lost 5 bases and J lost 9; bases outside the gene matches: 5. Germline CDR1 MGHDK, CDR2 SYGVNS. Here the CDR3 DNA reads TGTGCCAGCAGTCGGACAGGGGAGGGGCCCCAGCATTTT. It specifies CASSRTGEGPQHF.

At least ten counts were recorded for this clonotype. The chain links TRBV27 to TRBJ1-4; possibly TRBD1 for D (6 bases). Between the trimmed V and J ends, which lost 5 bases and 8 bases, there was a span of 15 bases. The CDR3 extends over 14 amino acids. Germline lookup yields CDR1 MNHEY and CDR2 SMNVEV (reference sequence). CDR3 residues: CASSATGFGEKLFF. The CDR3 DNA reads as TGTGCCAGCAGTGCGACAGGATTCGGCGAAAAACTGTTTTTT.

This clonotype was observed many times. This rearrangement joins TRBV4-1 to TRBJ1-2; 7 nucleotides agree with TRBD1. Trimming removed 4 bases from V and 7 bases from J; junction bases left unmatched: 15. The CDR3 is 16 residues long. CDR1 is MGHRA, CDR2 YSYEKL, per germline. For the CDR3, the DNA is TGCGCCAGCAGCCTAGCGAGGGGCAGACAGGGCCTTGGCTACACCTTC. It codes for CASSLARGRQGLGYTF.

The sample holds many counts of this clonotype. V and J are TRBV5-1 and TRBJ2-2; 13 bases align to TRBD2. CDR1 and CDR2 from the germline V gene are SGHRS and YFSETQ. Losses at the gene ends were 4 bases for V and 1 base for J; bases not matched to a gene: 13. The CDR3 spans 20 residues. CDR3 nucleotide sequence: TGCGCCAGCAGCAGCCGGGTTTTCCGGACTAGCGGGAGGAACACCGGGGAGCTGTTTTTT. This encodes CASSSRVFRTSGRNTGELFF.

This clonotype has a count of ten or more. The chain combines TRBV7-8 with TRBJ2-7; 15 bases align to TRBD2. J lost 5 bases, V lost 4 bases, and 3 bases had no gene match. This CDR3 spans 15 amino acids. The germline V gene has CDR1 SGHVS and CDR2 FQNEAQ. Written as DNA, the CDR3 is TGTGCCAGCAGCTGGGGACTAGCGGGAGGCCACGAGCAGTACTTC. This sequence encodes CASSWGLAGGHEQYF.

The genes are TRBV6-5 and TRBJ1-3, with unresolved D. Germline values: CDR1 MNHEY, CDR2 SVGAGI. Trimming removed 2 bases at V and 0 bases at J, with 17 bases between. The length of the CDR3 is 18 residues. CDR3 loop: CASSYLPRRSLSGNTIYF. The CDR3 nucleotides read TGTGCCAGCAGTTACCTCCCCCGAAGGAGCCTCTCTGGAAACACCATATATTTT.

This sequence joins TRBV2 and TRBJ1-2; D is unresolved. V lost 8 bases, J lost 4 bases, and 20 bases lay in between. Germline lookup yields CDR1 SNHLY and CDR2 FYNNEI. This CDR3 comprises 15 residues. Here the CDR3 DNA reads TGTGCCAGCCTCGATCGGGCAGCGTCCGGCTATGGCTACACCTTC. It codes for CASLDRAASGYGYTF.

The sample holds many counts of this clonotype. The V and J genes are TRBV6-2 or TRBV6-3 and TRBJ1-1; 7 bases agree with TRBD1. The trim removed 5 bases at V and 3 bases at J, leaving 9 bases unmatched. Germline assignment: CDR1 MNHEY and CDR2 SVGEGT. This CDR3 comprises 15 residues. The CDR3 loop is CASSSLQGRYTEAFF. In nucleotides, the CDR3 is TGTGCCAGCAGTAGCCTACAGGGGAGGTACACTGAAGCTTTCTTT.

The sample holds many counts of this clonotype. V and J are TRBV2 and TRBJ2-2, with D hard to call. V lost 3 bases and J 3 bases, leaving 17 bases between the germline ends. Germline lookup yields CDR1 SNHLY and CDR2 FYNNEI. This CDR3 has 17 amino acids. The CDR3 DNA reads as TGTGCCAGCAGTGACCGCAGTATGGGGTCGGACACCGGGGAGCTGTTTTTT. This sequence encodes CASSDRSMGSDTGELFF. Filled out from reference TRBV2 and TRBJ2-2, the complete variable domain reads EPEVTQTPSHQVTQMGQEVILRCVPISNHLYFYWYRQILGQKVEFLVSFYNNEISEKSEIFDDQFSVERPDGSNFTLKIRSTKLEDSAMYFCASSDRSMGSDTGELFFGEGSRLTVL.

This clonotype was detected ten times or more. V and J are TRBV7-2 and TRBJ2-1; TRBD1 aligns across 9 bases. The CDR3 contains 16 residues. The V segment lost 5 bases and the J segment 4 bases; nucleotides outside the gene matches: 9. CDR1 SGHTA and CDR2 FQGNSA come from the germline V gene. The CDR3 is CASSPEDRGTYNEQFF. The CDR3 DNA reads TGTGCCAGCAGCCCGGAGGACAGGGGCACTTACAATGAGCAGTTCTTC. Filled out from reference TRBV7-2 and TRBJ2-1, the complete variable domain reads GAGVSQSPSNKVTEKGKDVELRCDPISGHTALYWYRQSLGQGLEFLIYFQGNSAPDKSGLPSDRFSAERTGGSVSTLTIQRTQQEDSAVYLCASSPEDRGTYNEQFFGPGTRLTVL.

Worth noting for this clonotype: An end of the junction differs from the germline gene, which may be a read error. This rearrangement joins TRBV30 to TRBJ2-7, with 9 bases that match TRBD2. The CDR3 is 17 amino acids. The V gene's germline CDR1 is GTSNPN and CDR2 SVGIG (reference sequence). The chain's CDR3 is CARSVPSGTRLTYEQYF. The DNA of the CDR3 is TGTGCCCGGAGTGTACCTAGCGGGACCCGTTTGACCTACGAGCAGTACTTC. Using reference TRBV30 and TRBJ2-7 for the parts outside the CDR3, the full variable domain is SQTIHQWPATLVQPVGSPLSLECTVEGTSNPNLYWYRQAAGRGLQLLFYSVGIGQISSEVPQNLSASRPQDRQFILSSKKLLLSDSGFYLCARSVPSGTRLTYEQYFGPGTRLTVT.

Many counts were recorded for this clonotype. The chain has TRBV5-1 and TRBJ1-1, with D tentatively TRBD1 (6 bases). The CDR3 totals 14 residues. The V end lost 0 bases, the J end lost 4 bases, and 10 bases lay between the germline ends. The V gene's germline CDR1 is SGHRS and CDR2 YFSETQ. The CDR3 protein is CASSLGGGFTEAFF. The DNA of the CDR3 is TGCGCCAGCAGCTTGGGGGGGGGCTTCACTGAAGCTTTCTTT.

V usage is TRBV28 and J usage is TRBJ2-6, with D perhaps TRBD1 or TRBD2 (5 bases each). CDR3 length equals 18 residues. V was shortened by 6 bases and J by 4 bases, with 22 bases between the two germline ends. Per the germline V gene, CDR1 is MDHEN and CDR2 is SYDVKM. CDR3 sequence (DNA): TGTGCCAGCAGCGCCGAAACAGGTTTCTCGGGGGGGGCCAACGTCCTGACTTTC. Residues: CASSAETGFSGGANVLTF. Using reference TRBV28 and TRBJ2-6 for the parts outside the CDR3, the full variable domain is DVKVTQSSRYLVKRTGEKVFLECVQDMDHENMFWYRQDPGLGLRLIYFSYDVKMKEKGDIPEGYSVSREKKERFSLILESASTNQTSMYLCASSAETGFSGGANVLTFGAGSRLTVL.

This clonotype occurred a few times. The V call is TRBV7-2, the J call TRBJ2-1; 10 bases align to TRBD2. The J segment lost 9 bases and the V segment lost 2 bases, leaving 4 bases of the junction unmatched. The V gene's germline CDR1 is SGHTA and CDR2 FQGNSA. CDR3 length equals 14 residues. In nucleotides, the CDR3 is TGTGCCAGCAGCTTAAGAGGACTAGCGGCTGAGCAGTTCTTC. Translating it yields CASSLRGLAAEQFF.

As to this clonotype: This may come from a read error, since a much larger clone is one base off. J is TRBJ2-7 and V is TRBV5-1; 13 nucleotides align to TRBD2. The V gene's germline CDR1 is SGHRS and CDR2 YFSETQ. CDR3 length: 16 residues. CDR3 loop: CASSLTLAGGKYEHYF. The CDR3 bases are TGCGCCAGCAGCTTGACACTAGCGGGAGGGAAGTACGAGCATTACTTC.

This clonotype was found a few times. The chain uses TRBV27 and TRBJ2-3; 10 bases map to TRBD2. With 10 bases clipped from V and 2 bases from J, the junction kept 6 bases outside the gene matches. The germline V gene has CDR1 MNHEY and CDR2 SMNVEV (reference sequence). CDR3 length: 14 residues. CDR3 bases: TGTGCCACCCGTCTAGCGGGAGCCACAGATACGCAGTATTTT. Amino acids: CATRLAGATDTQYF.

The sample holds a few counts of this clonotype. The chain carries TRBV25-1 and TRBJ1-2; D remains unclear. V was trimmed by 3 bases and J by 1 base, leaving 12 bases between them. This CDR3 spans 15 amino acids. Germline loops: CDR1 MGHDK, CDR2 SYGVNS. The DNA of the CDR3 is TGTGCCAGCAGTGACCTCCGGGCGGATAACTATGGCTACACCTTC. Its translation is CASSDLRADNYGYTF.

This clonotype was seen a handful of times. This chain uses TRBV27 with TRBJ1-6; D is perhaps TRBD1 (5 bases). V shed 1 base and J shed 6 bases, with 22 bases lying between them. The CDR3 has 19 amino acids. CDR1 and CDR2 (germline): MNHEY, SMNVEV (reference sequence). CDR3 nucleotides: TGTGCCAGCAGTTTATTATTTTTCGGATCGGGACGGATTAATTCACCCCTCCACTTT. Its protein product is CASSLLFFGSGRINSPLHF.

The rearrangement joins TRBV3-1 to TRBJ1-3, with D possibly matching TRBD1 (5 bases). CDR3 size: 18 residues. Trimming took off 0 bases at V and 2 bases at J, with 17 bases between the two ends. Germline V lookup: CDR1 LGHDT, CDR2 YNNKEL (reference sequence). The CDR3 bases are TGTGCCAGCAGCCAAGAAGCGCTTGGGACCCAAGCTGGAAACACCATATATTTT. This codes for CASSQEALGTQAGNTIYF.

This clonotype was seen ten or more times. One end of the junction is discordant with germline, which a read error may explain. The V gene is TRBV4-1, the J gene TRBJ2-7; 9 bases align to TRBD2. The germline gives CDR1 MGHRA, CDR2 YSYEKL. The CDR3 runs to 15 residues. DNA for the CDR3: TGTGCCAGCAGCCAAGCGGGACTAGCTGTGTACGAGCAGTACTTC. Amino acids: CASSQAGLAVYEQYF.

This clonotype appeared many times. The chain is built from TRBV28 and TRBJ1-1, with D uncertain. Germline-derived CDR1 and CDR2 are MDHEN and SYDVKM. The CDR3 loop spans 18 amino acids. The V end lost 3 bases, the J end lost 1 base, and 21 bases lay between the germline ends. CDR3 region: CASSFKSIWVLENTEAFF. As DNA, the CDR3 is TGTGCCAGCAGTTTCAAAAGTATCTGGGTCCTGGAGAACACTGAAGCTTTCTTT.

This clonotype turned up a few times. This may stem from a read error, because a much larger clone lies one nucleotide away. The rearrangement links TRBV3-1 to TRBJ2-2; D not certain. Germline CDR1 is LGHDT and CDR2 is YNNKEL (reference sequence). This CDR3 is built from 16 residues. Trimming removed 8 bases at V and 3 bases at J, with 19 bases between. The CDR3: CASRAKGRQDTGELFF. Written as DNA, the CDR3 is TGTGCCAGCCGAGCCAAAGGACGGCAGGACACCGGGGAGCTGTTTTTT.

The chain employs TRBV11-2 and TRBJ1-1, with a tentative D call TRBD1 (6 bases). CDR1 is SGHAT, CDR2 FQNNGV, per germline. V was cut by 0 bases and J by 7 bases, with 12 bases left in between. The CDR3 has 14 residues. CDR3 protein: CASSLDRGQDEAFF. CDR3 coding DNA: TGTGCCAGCAGCTTAGATCGGGGGCAGGATGAAGCTTTCTTT.

This clonotype was counted only a few times. The chain is built from TRBV3-1 and TRBJ2-4, with TRBD1 as a possible D gene (5 bases). There are 16 residues in the CDR3. Germline CDR1 reads LGHDT; CDR2 reads YNNKEL (reference sequence). V gave up 1 base and J gave up 5 bases, with 15 bases separating them. The CDR3 bases are TGTGCCAGCAGCCAAGCAGGGTTTTCATACCAAAACATTCAGTACTTC. It codes for CASSQAGFSYQNIQYF.

This clonotype came up many times. The genes are TRBV20-1 and TRBJ2-5; TRBD1 might be the D (6 bases). Trimming stripped 3 bases from V and 8 bases from J, with 10 bases between. The CDR3 is 11 amino acids. Germline CDR1 DFQATT, CDR2 SNEGSKA (reference sequence). The CDR3 bases are TGCAGTGCTAGTAGGGGGAACACCCAGTACTTC. This translates into CSASRGNTQYF.

This clonotype has ten or more counts. The J gene is TRBJ1-2, the V gene TRBV11-2, with D unclear. The CDR3 has 13 residues. V was shortened by 5 bases and J by 2 bases, with 9 bases between the two germline ends. Germline CDR1 is SGHAT and CDR2 is FQNNGV. The CDR3 reads CASSPAENYGYTF. CDR3 coding DNA: TGTGCCAGCAGCCCTGCGGAGAACTATGGCTACACCTTC.